Following are 18 T cell receptor beta chains from one sample sequenced in a study of blood T cell repertoires in COVID-19. Generated by immunoSEQ multiplex PCR, the TCRdb table keeps only in-frame clones and is missing some. The sample consists of fewer than 200,000 clones, about 85% of them appearing once. The sample consisted of peripheral blood. The origin of the receptors is a man aged 60 to 75 who had recovered from COVID-19.

On this clone: The identical CDR3 is also encoded by other nucleotide sequences in the sample. V gene TRBV30 combines with J gene TRBJ1-5; D possibly corresponds to TRBD1 (5 bases). V was pared by 0 bases and J by 5 bases, with 8 bases between. The germline V gene has CDR1 GTSNPN and CDR2 SVGIG (reference sequence). This CDR3 is 13 amino acids long. The CDR3 protein is CAWSVQGDQPQHF. The CDR3 bases are TGTGCCTGGAGTGTACAAGGGGATCAGCCCCAGCATTTT.

The gene calls are TRBV19 and TRBJ2-7, with a weak D call TRBD1 (6 bases). Trimming took off 10 bases at V and 2 bases at J, with 15 bases between the two ends. CDR1 is LNHDA, CDR2 SQIVND, per germline (reference sequence). The CDR3 runs to 13 residues. The CDR3 region has the DNA TGTGCCACCACAGGGTTGTTTGCCTACGAGCAGTACTTC. Its protein is CATTGLFAYEQYF.

The sample holds one count of this clone. The V call is TRBV2, the J call TRBJ2-7; unclear D gene. The germline V and J ends were trimmed by 2 bases and 1 base, with 12 bases remaining between them. From germline, CDR1 is SNHLY and CDR2 FYNNEI. The CDR3 is 15 residues long. CDR3 region: CASSEQSTRSYEQYF. DNA for the CDR3: TGTGCCAGCAGTGAACAGTCGACAAGGTCCTACGAGCAGTACTTC.

This chain uses TRBV9 with TRBJ2-3; a possible D gene is TRBD2 (6 bases). This CDR3 has 16 residues. CDR1 and CDR2 from the germline V gene are SGDLS and YYNGEE. V shed 0 bases and J shed 2 bases, with 13 bases lying between them. This chain's CDR3 is CASSVAGGMVTDTQYF. The CDR3 DNA reads as TGTGCCAGCAGCGTAGCCGGGGGAATGGTCACAGATACGCAGTATTTT.

This sequence joins TRBV13 and TRBJ1-2, with D maybe TRBD1 (6 bases). This CDR3 comprises 16 residues. V dropped 6 bases and J dropped 4 bases, with 21 bases sitting between them. Germline V gene data show CDR1 as PRHDT and CDR2 as FYEKMQ (reference sequence). CDR3 DNA: TGTGCCAGCAGTTTAAAAACGGGGGGGCACTCCTATGGCTACACCTTC. Its protein product is CASSLKTGGHSYGYTF. The full variable domain, completed using reference TRBV13 and TRBJ1-2, is AAGVIQSPRHLIKEKRETATLKCYPIPRHDTVYWYQQGPGQDPQFLISFYEKMQSDKGSIPDRFSAQQFSDYHSELNMSSLELGDSALYFCASSLKTGGHSYGYTFGSGTRLTVV.

The chain uses TRBV29-1 and TRBJ2-3; maybe TRBD1 (8 bases). The length of the CDR3 is 14 residues. The V gene's germline CDR1 is SQVTM and CDR2 ANQGSEA. Trimming pared 7 bases from V and 1 base from J, leaving 15 bases between. The CDR3 reads CSAQAGQGTDTQYF. In nucleotides, the CDR3 is TGCAGCGCACAAGCGGGACAGGGCACAGATACGCAGTATTTT.

The chain joins TRBV3-1 (or the pseudogene TRBV3-2) to TRBJ1-4; TRBD1 matches at 10 bases. CDR1 and CDR2 from the germline V gene are LGHDT and YNNKEL (reference sequence). V gave up 4 bases and J gave up 4 bases; unmatched junction bases: 9. The CDR3 contains 17 residues. CDR3 DNA sequence: TGTGCCAGCAGCCTGACAGGGGGCGCGTATTTTAATGAAAAACTGTTTTTT. Protein product: CASSLTGGAYFNEKLFF.

This clone has only one observation. The V and J genes are TRBV14 and TRBJ2-6; possible D gene TRBD1, 5 bases. The V end was cut by 0 bases, the J end by 4 bases, with 7 bases between. Germline CDR1 and CDR2: SGHDN and FVKESK. There are 15 residues in the CDR3. This CDR3 is CASSQEGAGANVLTF. CDR3 nucleotides: TGTGCCAGCAGCCAAGAAGGGGCCGGGGCCAACGTCCTGACTTTC. The variable domain in full, with the rest retrieved from reference TRBV14 and TRBJ2-6, is EAGVTQFPSHSVIEKGQTVTLRCDPISGHDNLYWYRRVMGKEIKFLLHFVKESKQDESGMPNNRFLAERTGGTYSTLKVQPAELEDSGVYFCASSQEGAGANVLTFGAGSRLTVL.

The chain uses TRBV6-5 and TRBJ2-7; 8 bases fit TRBD1. There are 14 residues in the CDR3. V shed 7 bases, J shed 5 bases, and the junction held 10 bases outside the gene matches. CDR1 is MNHEY and CDR2 is SVGAGI in the germline V gene. The CDR3 DNA is TGTGCCAGCAAGTCAGGGGGCAGGCGGGACGAGCAGTACTTC. It codes for CASKSGGRRDEQYF.

This clone was seen a single time. The V and J genes are TRBV7-8 and TRBJ2-7; D unresolved. V was trimmed by 1 base and J by 1 base, leaving 8 bases between them. The CDR3 covers 14 residues. Germline V gene lookup returns CDR1 SGHVS and CDR2 FQNEAQ. CDR3 amino acids: CASSLVLQSYEQYF. The CDR3 region has the DNA TGTGCCAGCAGCTTAGTGTTGCAGTCCTACGAGCAGTACTTC.

The rearrangement joins TRBV5-4 to TRBJ2-7; no definite D call. V was clipped by 2 bases and J by 0 bases, with 9 bases between them. In germline, CDR1 is SGHNT, CDR2 YYREEE (reference sequence). This CDR3 region has 14 residues. The CDR3 loop reads CASSFPETSYEQYF. The CDR3 bases are TGTGCCAGCAGCTTCCCAGAAACCTCCTACGAGCAGTACTTC.

V and J are TRBV2 and TRBJ2-7, with D maybe TRBD2 (6 bases). Between the trimmed V and J ends, which lost 11 bases and 0 bases, there was a span of 17 bases. This CDR3 is built from 14 residues. Germline V gene lookup returns CDR1 SNHLY and CDR2 FYNNEI. The CDR3 nucleotides are TGTGCCGCCAAACGGGAGTTAAGCTCCTACGAGCAGTACTTC. Translation: CAAKRELSSYEQYF.

V usage is TRBV7-9 and J usage is TRBJ1-1, with unresolved D. This CDR3 is built from 15 residues. Trimming took off 5 bases at V and 4 bases at J, with 17 bases between the two ends. CDR1 is SEHNR, CDR2 FQNEAQ, per germline (reference sequence). The CDR3 loop is CASSPENAQATEAFF. CDR3 in DNA: TGTGCCAGCAGCCCCGAAAACGCCCAAGCCACTGAAGCTTTCTTT.

The V and J genes are TRBV5-6 and TRBJ1-2; D gene unclear. Germline CDR1 SGHDT, CDR2 YYEEEE. The CDR3 extends over 14 amino acids. The V and J ends lost 1 base and 2 bases respectively, with 9 bases between them. CDR3 amino acids: CASSLYAVNYGYTF. As DNA, the CDR3 is TGTGCCAGCAGCTTGTATGCAGTGAACTATGGCTACACCTTC.

Only one count was recorded for this clone. The chain employs TRBV7-2 and TRBJ1-4; the match to TRBD1 covers 7 bases. The length of the CDR3 is 14 residues. The germline V gene has CDR1 SGHTA and CDR2 FQGNSA. Germline trimming cut 3 bases from V and 6 bases from J; bases unmatched to any gene: 4. The CDR3 DNA reads TGTGCCAGCAGCTTCGGGACAGCGTATGAAAAACTGTTTTTT. Translating it yields CASSFGTAYEKLFF.

As for this clone: The same CDR3 is also encoded by other DNA sequences in this sample. The V gene is TRBV27, the J gene TRBJ1-4; no clear D gene. The CDR3 has 13 residues. The ends were cut back, 3 bases at V and 7 bases at J, with 9 bases in the middle. Germline loops: CDR1 MNHEY, CDR2 SMNVEV (reference sequence). The CDR3: CASSFSGFEKLFF. The CDR3 region has the DNA TGTGCCAGCAGTTTTTCGGGATTTGAAAAACTGTTTTTT.

This chain joins TRBV19 and TRBJ1-4, with 7 nucleotides matching TRBD1. Germline CDR1 and CDR2: LNHDA and SQIVND (reference sequence). The CDR3 runs to 14 residues. V dropped 8 bases and J dropped 5; count of bases not matched to a gene: 8. This CDR3 reads CASSPGQRNEKLFF. Written as DNA, the CDR3 is TGTGCCAGTTCACCGGGACAGAGAAATGAAAAACTGTTTTTT.

The rearrangement links TRBV9 to TRBJ2-2, with 7 bases aligning to TRBD2. V gave up 4 bases and J gave up 6 bases; unmatched junction bases: 3. The germline CDR1 and CDR2 sequences are SGDLS and YYNGEE. The CDR3 covers 13 residues. The CDR3 DNA sequence: TGTGCCAGCAGCAAGGGAGGGGCCGGGGAGCTGTTTTTT. Translation gives CASSKGGAGELFF.